These 25 T cell receptor beta chains originate from one sample sequenced in a study of early T cells in non-severe SARS-CoV-2 infection. TCRdb re-called the 5' RACE reads with MiXCR, one entry per CDR3 protein. Of 65,000 to 85,000 distinct CDR3 sequences listed, 9% to 10% are singletons. The sample was whole blood, taken at baseline. Every receptor here comes from an adult who was a healthcare worker with PCR-confirmed SARS-CoV-2 infection or an uninfected control (not recorded which).

There are many counts of this clonotype. V usage is TRBV7-2 and J usage is TRBJ1-5; TRBD1 agrees at 7 bases. V shed 2 bases, J shed 2 bases, and the junction held 3 bases outside the gene matches. The CDR3 extends over 15 amino acids. Germline V gene lookup returns CDR1 SGHTA and CDR2 FQGNSA. The CDR3 DNA follows: TGTGCCAGCAGCTTAATCGGACAGGGCAATCAGCCCCAGCATTTT. It yields the protein CASSLIGQGNQPQHF.

This clonotype showed up many times. The rearrangement uses TRBV7-3 and TRBJ2-1; 14 bases line up with TRBD2. This CDR3 has 16 residues. Trimming took 6 bases from V and 10 from J; bases not matched to a gene: 11. The germline V gene encodes CDR1 SGHTA and CDR2 FQGTGA. CDR3 nucleotides: TGTGCCAGCAGTCTAACGCCGGGACTAGCGGGAGTGGAGCAGTTCTTC. This encodes CASSLTPGLAGVEQFF.

The J gene is TRBJ2-1, the V gene TRBV6-2 or TRBV6-3; D is undetermined. The CDR3 runs 12 residues. CDR1 and CDR2 (germline): MNHEY, SVGEGT. The V end was cut by 1 base, the J end by 8 bases, with 6 bases between. CDR3 nucleotides: TGTGCCAGCAGTTACTTGATGCATGAGCAGTTCTTC. This gives the protein CASSYLMHEQFF.

This clonotype has ten or more counts. V is TRBV18 and J is TRBJ2-5; tentatively, D is TRBD1 (6 bases). Germline CDR1 reads KGHSH; CDR2 reads LQKENI. V lost 6 bases and J lost 1, with 6 bases in between. The CDR3 extends over 12 amino acids. CDR3 coding DNA: TGTGCCAGCTCGGACAGCCAAGAGACCCAGTACTTC. Its protein is CASSDSQETQYF. The complete variable domain, with remaining parts taken from reference TRBV18 and TRBJ2-5, reads NAGVMQNPRHLVRRRGQEARLRCSPMKGHSHVYWYRQLPEEGLKFMVYLQKENIIDESGMPKERFSAEFPKEGPSILRIQQVVRGDSAAYFCASSDSQETQYFGPGTRLLVL.

The chain links TRBV20-1 to TRBJ1-2; perhaps TRBD1 as D (6 bases). Germline CDR1 DFQATT, CDR2 SNEGSKA (reference sequence). Trimming cost V 3 bases and J 6 bases, with 11 bases left between them. The CDR3 spans 12 residues. CDR3 sequence reads: CSASAGDDGYTF. The CDR3 nucleotides read TGCAGTGCTAGCGCAGGGGATGATGGCTACACCTTC.

This clonotype was observed a few times. V gene TRBV20-1 combines with J gene TRBJ2-5; D gene ambiguous. The CDR3 totals 15 residues. V was shortened by 3 bases and J by 3 bases, with 17 bases between the two germline ends. The germline V gene has CDR1 DFQATT and CDR2 SNEGSKA (reference sequence). This chain's CDR3 is CSASGRFELKETQYF. In DNA form, the CDR3 reads TGCAGTGCTAGTGGCCGGTTCGAATTAAAAGAGACCCAGTACTTC.

This chain connects TRBV4-3 to TRBJ2-7; 11 nucleotides match TRBD2. CDR1 is LGHNA, CDR2 YSLEER, per germline. V lost 1 base and J lost 2; bases outside the gene matches: 4. The CDR3 consists of 16 residues. The CDR3 nucleotides are TGCGCCAGCAGCCAAGGAGTAGCGGGAGGGGCCTACGAGCAGTACTTC. Translated, it gives CASSQGVAGGAYEQYF.

The CDR3 loop is CSVEDISFRQSIYGYTF. The CDR3 DNA is TGCAGCGTTGAAGACATAAGCTTCAGGCAGAGTATCTATGGCTACACCTTC. The chain links TRBV29-1 to TRBJ1-2, with unresolved D. V dropped 0 bases and J dropped 4 bases, with 21 bases sitting between them. The CDR3 is made up of 17 amino acids. The germline V gene encodes CDR1 SQVTM and CDR2 ANQGSEA. Combining the CDR3 with reference TRBV29-1 and TRBJ1-2 gives the whole variable domain SAVISQKPSRDICQRGTSLTIQCQVDSQVTMMFWYRQQPGQSLTLIATANQGSEATYESGFVIDKFPISRPNLTFSTLTVSNMSPEDSSIYLCSVEDISFRQSIYGYTFGSGTRLTVV.

V gene TRBV7-2 combines with J gene TRBJ2-5, with D possibly matching TRBD1 (6 bases). CDR1 is SGHTA and CDR2 is FQGNSA in the germline V gene. CDR3 length equals 14 residues. V lost 3 bases, J lost 3 bases, and 11 bases lay in between. For the CDR3, the DNA is TGTGCCAGCAGCTTGACAGGAGGAGAAGAGACCCAGTACTTC. Encoded protein: CASSLTGGEETQYF.

This clonotype was detected ten times or more. This chain links TRBV5-6 with TRBJ2-5; 8 bases agree with TRBD2. Unmatched junction bases numbered 15, after V lost 4 bases and J lost 4 bases. The germline CDR1 and CDR2 sequences are SGHDT and YYEEEE. The CDR3 length is 17 residues. The CDR3 DNA is TGTGCCAGCAGCCCAGGGGCCGGGACTAGAGAAAGAGAGACCCAGTACTTC. It is translated as CASSPGAGTRERETQYF.

This clonotype was detected ten times or more. The chain combines TRBV11-2 with TRBJ2-1; D is undetermined. Germline lookup yields CDR1 SGHAT and CDR2 FQNNGV. The germline V and J ends were trimmed by 3 bases and 4 bases, with 7 bases remaining between them. The length of the CDR3 is 13 residues. The CDR3 loop is CASSLIRYNEQFF. The CDR3 bases are TGTGCCAGCAGCTTGATAAGATACAATGAGCAGTTCTTC.

The chain carries TRBV7-2 and TRBJ1-1; D perhaps matches TRBD1 (5 bases). Germline V gives CDR1 SGHTA, CDR2 FQGNSA. V was shortened by 1 base and J by 10 bases, with 16 bases between the two germline ends. The CDR3 is 14 residues long. CDR3 sequence reads: CASSLEGARVSAFF. The CDR3, as DNA: TGTGCCAGCAGCTTAGAAGGGGCGCGGGTCTCAGCTTTCTTT.

This clonotype was picked up a small number of times. This chain links TRBV6-5 with TRBJ2-2; 9 bases are a match to TRBD1. The ends lost 6 bases at V and 4 bases at J; junction bases unmatched: 6. This CDR3 spans 15 amino acids. CDR1 is MNHEY and CDR2 is SVGAGI in the germline V gene. This chain's CDR3 is CASRRDRVGTGELFF. In nucleotides, the CDR3 is TGTGCCAGCAGACGGGACAGGGTGGGCACCGGGGAGCTGTTTTTT.

The rearrangement links TRBV7-2 to TRBJ2-1; a weak D match, TRBD2 (6 bases). V shed 0 bases and J shed 7 bases, with 13 bases lying between them. The CDR3 contains 15 residues. Germline V gene data show CDR1 as SGHTA and CDR2 as FQGNSA. The CDR3 loop reads CASSLAGGGRNEQFF. For the CDR3, the DNA is TGTGCCAGCAGCTTAGCGGGAGGCGGTAGGAATGAGCAGTTCTTC.

This clonotype was seen at least ten times. The V gene is TRBV20-1, the J gene TRBJ2-1; 10 nucleotides agree with TRBD1. The CDR3 has 13 amino acids. CDR1 is DFQATT and CDR2 is SNEGSKA in the germline V gene (reference sequence). The V segment lost 6 bases and the J segment 6 bases; nucleotides outside the gene matches: 5. In DNA, the CDR3 is TGCAGTGCCGGGACAGGGGACCGCAATGAGCAGTTCTTC. Its translation: CSAGTGDRNEQFF.

The gene calls are TRBV7-6 and TRBJ2-1; 11 bases line up with TRBD2. The CDR3 sequence is 16 residues long. CDR1 and CDR2 from the germline V gene are SGHVS and FNYEAQ. Unmatched junction bases numbered 6, after V lost 5 bases and J lost 3 bases. In DNA form, the CDR3 reads TGTGCCAGCAGCCCTAGACTAGCGGGACTCTACAATGAGCAGTTCTTC. Protein: CASSPRLAGLYNEQFF.

Ten or more counts support this clonotype. The J gene is TRBJ2-3, the V gene TRBV7-2; no clear D gene. CDR3 length: 12 residues. Germline CDR1 and CDR2: SGHTA and FQGNSA. V was shortened by 4 bases and J by 3 bases, with 5 bases between the two germline ends. Here the CDR3 DNA reads TGTGCCAGCAGCTACGTTACAGATACGCAGTATTTT. This gives the protein CASSYVTDTQYF. Using reference TRBV7-2 and TRBJ2-3 for the parts outside the CDR3, the full variable domain is GAGVSQSPSNKVTEKGKDVELRCDPISGHTALYWYRQSLGQGLEFLIYFQGNSAPDKSGLPSDRFSAERTGGSVSTLTIQRTQQEDSAVYLCASSYVTDTQYFGPGTRLTVL.

There are many counts of this clonotype. This chain joins TRBV28 and TRBJ2-3, with D possibly being TRBD1 or TRBD2 (5 bases each). Germline V gene lookup returns CDR1 MDHEN and CDR2 SYDVKM. The V gene lost 6 bases and the J gene lost 4 bases, with 14 bases spanning the gap. The CDR3 is 14 amino acids. CDR3 DNA: TGTGCCAGCAGCCACGGGACGAATCCAGATACGCAGTATTTT. This encodes CASSHGTNPDTQYF.

This clonotype showed up many times. V and J are TRBV18 and TRBJ1-2; TRBD1 is a possible D gene (5 bases). Trimming stripped 2 bases from V and 5 bases from J, with 9 bases between. Per germline, CDR1 KGHSH and CDR2 LQKENI. The CDR3 covers 13 residues. The CDR3 protein is CASSPGDAYGYTF. The CDR3 DNA reads TGTGCCAGCTCACCAGGGGACGCTTATGGCTACACCTTC.

In its sample, this clonotype was seen many times. This rearrangement joins TRBV29-1 to TRBJ1-5; D is unclear. Germline values: CDR1 SQVTM, CDR2 ANQGSEA. V was shortened by 4 bases and J by 2 bases, with 6 bases between the two germline ends. CDR3 length equals 12 residues. The CDR3 region is CSVVEGNQPQHF. Written as DNA, the CDR3 is TGCAGCGTTGTCGAAGGCAATCAGCCCCAGCATTTT.

Comment on this clonotype: This may stem from a read error, because a much larger clone lies one nucleotide away. The V gene is TRBV5-5, the J gene TRBJ2-7, with 10 bases matching TRBD1. The CDR3 extends over 16 amino acids. Germline V gene sequence: CDR1 SGHKS, CDR2 YYEKEE (reference sequence). CDR3 DNA: TGTGCCAGCAGCGTCAGGGACAGGGGATATCCCTACGAGCGGTACTTC. Residues: CASSVRDRGYPYERYF.

This clonotype appeared many times. The J gene is TRBJ2-7, the V gene TRBV7-2; 15 positions agree with TRBD2. The V gene's germline CDR1 is SGHTA and CDR2 FQGNSA. CDR3 size: 16 residues. The V gene end was trimmed by 5 bases and the J gene end by 1 base; junction bases not matched to a gene: 3. This CDR3 reads CASSVGLAGGSYEQYF. CDR3 in DNA: TGTGCCAGCAGCGTGGGACTAGCGGGAGGATCCTACGAGCAGTACTTC.

The chain links TRBV4-2 to TRBJ2-2; 8 nucleotides line up with TRBD1. Trimming at V came to 4 bases and at J to 4 bases, leaving 2 bases not matched to a gene. This CDR3 region has 14 residues. Germline CDR1 reads LGHNA; CDR2 reads YNFKEQ. CDR3 nucleotides: TGTGCCAGCAGCCCGCAGGGGGCCACCGGGGAGCTGTTTTTT. Its protein product is CASSPQGATGELFF.

This clonotype came up many times. The chain couples TRBV12-5 to TRBJ2-3, with D hard to call. Germline CDR1 reads LGHNT; CDR2 reads FRNRAP. The V gene lost 1 base and the J gene lost 1 base, with 12 bases spanning the gap. The CDR3 sequence is 16 residues long. The CDR3 DNA follows: TGTGCTAGTGGTTTGGGGGCTGGGTCGGGCACAGATACGCAGTATTTT. This translates into CASGLGAGSGTDTQYF.

This clonotype showed up many times. CDR3 sequence reads: CASSWWVRGRITEAFF. As DNA, the CDR3 is TGTGCCAGCAGCTGGTGGGTTCGGGGGCGCATCACTGAAGCTTTCTTT. The chain is built from TRBV7-9 and TRBJ1-1; tentatively, D is TRBD1 (6 bases). V lost 4 bases and J lost 4, with 19 bases in between. CDR1 is SEHNR and CDR2 is FQNEAQ in the germline V gene (reference sequence). CDR3 length: 16 residues.